These 18 T cell receptor beta chains were sequenced from one sample in a study of blood T cell repertoires in COVID-19. Assay: immunoSEQ multiplex PCR; the TCRdb copy retains only in-frame clones and omits some. The sample comprises 250,000 to 350,000 clones, around 88% of which are singletons, and roughly 7% rests with the top ten. The sequenced sample was peripheral blood. The origin of the receptors is a young woman who had recovered from COVID-19.

Only one count was recorded for this clone. The chain recombines TRBV11-2 with TRBJ2-5; maybe TRBD1 (5 bases). CDR3 length equals 15 residues. CDR1 and CDR2 (germline): SGHAT, FQNNGV. V lost 1 base, J lost 1 base, and 10 bases lay in between. CDR3 bases: TGTGCCAGCAGCTTAGTCCAGACAGTCCAAGAGACCCAGTACTTC. This translates into CASSLVQTVQETQYF.

As to this clone: Different DNA sequences within this sample yield the same CDR3. This rearrangement joins TRBV19 to TRBJ1-1; 8 bases match TRBD1. The V gene end was trimmed by 5 bases and the J gene end by 5 bases; junction bases not matched to a gene: 4. This CDR3 has 13 residues. CDR1 is LNHDA, CDR2 SQIVND, per germline (reference sequence). CDR3 in DNA: TGTGCCAGTAGTCGACAGGGGCAGACTGAAGCTTTCTTT. It encodes CASSRQGQTEAFF.

This clone was counted only a few times. V is TRBV6-6 and J is TRBJ1-5, with TRBD1 identical over 11 bases. Germline loops: CDR1 MNHNY, CDR2 SVGAGI (reference sequence). CDR3 length: 18 residues. V shed 5 bases and J 4 bases; nucleotides not matched to a gene: 13. This chain's CDR3 is CASSPRPTGTGGNQPQHF. CDR3 in DNA: TGTGCCAGCAGTCCACGACCCACCGGGACAGGGGGAAATCAGCCCCAGCATTTT.

The chain combines TRBV5-1 with TRBJ2-5; maybe TRBD2 (5 bases). V gave up 1 base and J gave up 5 bases, with 15 bases separating them. The germline gives CDR1 SGHRS, CDR2 YFSETQ. The CDR3 contains 15 residues. The CDR3 nucleotides are TGCGCCAGCAGCTTGATCGACGCGCGAGGGGAGACCCAGTACTTC. Encoded protein: CASSLIDARGETQYF.

The V gene is TRBV6-6, the J gene TRBJ1-1, with 7 bases matching TRBD1. CDR3 length: 15 residues. The germline V gene encodes CDR1 MNHNY and CDR2 SVGAGI (reference sequence). Trimming removed 6 bases from V and 4 bases from J; junction bases left unmatched: 11. CDR3 protein: CASRLGGGLVTEAFF. DNA of the CDR3: TGTGCCAGCAGATTAGGGGGCGGACTGGTCACTGAAGCTTTCTTT.

This chain uses TRBV6-2 or TRBV6-3 with TRBJ2-7; tentatively, D is TRBD1 (5 bases). The CDR3 sequence is 13 residues long. Germline V gives CDR1 MNHEY, CDR2 SVGEGT. V lost 0 bases to trimming and J lost 2 bases, with 5 bases between them. The CDR3 loop is CASSYSDTYEQYF. The CDR3 nucleotides read TGTGCCAGCAGTTACTCGGACACCTACGAGCAGTACTTC.

The chain is built from TRBV18 and TRBJ1-1; D is unresolved. Trimming shortened V by 0 bases and J by 0 bases, and 8 bases separated the two germline ends. The CDR3 sequence is 15 residues long. Germline V gene lookup returns CDR1 KGHSH and CDR2 LQKENI. CDR3 nucleotide sequence: TGTGCCAGCTCACCACCGAACAGCCTGAACACTGAAGCTTTCTTT. This encodes CASSPPNSLNTEAFF.

The table lists this clone with a count of one. V is TRBV7-9 and J is TRBJ2-3; D is possibly TRBD2 (7 bases). The CDR3 runs to 15 residues. The germline CDR1 and CDR2 sequences are SEHNR and FQNEAQ (reference sequence). V was trimmed by 2 bases and J by 4 bases, leaving 13 bases between them. CDR3 in amino acids: CASSLKPGGADTQYF. The CDR3 nucleotides read TGTGCCAGCAGCTTAAAGCCGGGGGGCGCAGATACGCAGTATTTT.

The chain links TRBV2 to TRBJ1-1; unclear D gene. Germline V gene data show CDR1 as SNHLY and CDR2 as FYNNEI. This CDR3 contains 12 residues. V was shortened by 5 bases and J by 7 bases, with 11 bases between the two germline ends. The CDR3 region is CASSFTEDEAFF. CDR3 DNA: TGTGCCAGCAGTTTCACTGAGGATGAAGCTTTCTTT.

This clone has more than one count but fewer than ten. V is TRBV29-1 and J is TRBJ2-7, with D maybe TRBD1 (6 bases). This CDR3 has 12 residues. The germline CDR1 and CDR2 sequences are SQVTM and ANQGSEA. Deletions cut 7 bases from V and 0 bases from J, with 10 bases between. The CDR3 loop reads CSARTASYEQYF. DNA for the CDR3: TGCAGCGCACGGACAGCCTCCTACGAGCAGTACTTC.

This clone was observed a single time. The rearrangement uses TRBV4-2 and TRBJ1-4, with D perhaps TRBD1 (5 bases). V lost 4 bases, J lost 7 bases, and 25 bases lay in between. Looked up from germline, CDR1 is LGHNA and CDR2 is YNFKEQ. The CDR3 loop spans 18 amino acids. The CDR3 is CASSRTREAHRESEKLFF. The CDR3 nucleotides are TGTGCCAGCAGCCGGACCAGGGAAGCCCACCGCGAGAGTGAAAAACTGTTTTTT.

The chain joins TRBV5-4 to TRBJ1-2; D possibly corresponds to TRBD1 (6 bases). There are 13 residues in the CDR3. Germline loops: CDR1 SGHNT, CDR2 YYREEE (reference sequence). Trimming shortened V by 4 bases and J by 10 bases, and 17 bases separated the two germline ends. The CDR3 DNA follows: TGTGCCAGCAGCCCTGGGACACAGAAGGACTACACCTTC. Translating gives CASSPGTQKDYTF.

The chain joins TRBV2 to TRBJ1-2, with D perhaps TRBD1 (5 bases). V lost 3 bases and J lost 8, with 13 bases in between. CDR3 length: 13 amino acids. CDR1 and CDR2 (germline): SNHLY, FYNNEI. The CDR3 reads CASSDSGGGGYTF. The DNA of the CDR3 is TGTGCCAGCAGTGATAGTGGGGGAGGAGGCTACACCTTC.

This chain connects TRBV30 to TRBJ1-1, with D maybe TRBD1 (6 bases). V lost 8 bases and J 1 base, leaving 14 bases between the germline ends. Germline V gives CDR1 GTSNPN, CDR2 SVGIG (reference sequence). This CDR3 is built from 13 residues. The CDR3 reads CATAGGQNTEAFF. The CDR3 DNA reads as TGTGCCACCGCCGGGGGGCAGAACACTGAAGCTTTCTTT.

V and J are TRBV14 and TRBJ2-1; D not certain. Germline CDR1 SGHDN, CDR2 FVKESK. This CDR3 is built from 13 residues. V lost 6 bases and J 0 bases, leaving 6 bases between the germline ends. CDR3 nucleotide sequence: TGTGCCAGCAGTGAGAGCTCCTACAATGAGCAGTTCTTC. As protein: CASSESSYNEQFF.

The chain is built from TRBV14 and TRBJ2-7; D perhaps matches TRBD2 (5 bases). The CDR3 sequence is 14 residues long. Germline values: CDR1 SGHDN, CDR2 FVKESK. Trimming removed 0 bases at V and 5 bases at J, with 11 bases between. DNA of the CDR3: TGTGCCAGCAGCCAAGATTCGGCGGGTGACGAGCAGTACTTC. Protein product: CASSQDSAGDEQYF.

The chain links TRBV21-1 to TRBJ2-1; the D call in the table, TRBD1, was not verified against the DNA. TRBV21-1 is tagged as a pseudogene. The CDR3 is made up of 14 amino acids. The DNA of the CDR3 is TGTGCCAGCAGCAAAGGACAGGGGAACAATGAGCAGTTCTTC. Translation gives CASSKGQGNNEQFF.

The chain carries TRBV6-2 or TRBV6-3 and TRBJ1-1; no reliable D call. CDR1 and CDR2 from the germline V gene are MNHEY and SVGEGT. This CDR3 has 13 amino acids. The V gene lost 3 bases and the J gene lost 0 bases, with 5 bases spanning the gap. The CDR3 DNA reads as TGTGCCAGCAGTTATAACATGAACACTGAAGCTTTCTTT. This translates into CASSYNMNTEAFF.